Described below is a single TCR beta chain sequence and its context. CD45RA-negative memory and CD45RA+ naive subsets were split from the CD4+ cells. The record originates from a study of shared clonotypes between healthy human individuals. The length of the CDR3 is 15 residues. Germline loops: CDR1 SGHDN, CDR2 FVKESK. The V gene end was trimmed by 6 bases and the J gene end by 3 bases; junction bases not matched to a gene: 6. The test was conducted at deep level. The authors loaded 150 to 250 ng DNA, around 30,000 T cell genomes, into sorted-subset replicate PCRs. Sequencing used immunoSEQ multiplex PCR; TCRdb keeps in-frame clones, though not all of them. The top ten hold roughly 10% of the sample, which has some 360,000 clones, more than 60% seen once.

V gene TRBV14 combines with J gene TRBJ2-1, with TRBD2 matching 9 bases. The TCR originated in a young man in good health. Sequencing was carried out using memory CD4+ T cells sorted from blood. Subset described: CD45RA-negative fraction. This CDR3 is CASSRIAGDYNEQFF. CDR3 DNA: TGTGCCAGCAGTAGAATAGCGGGAGACTACAATGAGCAGTTCTTC.